This TCR beta chain was profiled in a study of T cell responses to AZD1222 COVID-19 vaccine. Overall study results and limits: White British ancestry dominated among donors, who included more females, and clonal diversity was possibly underestimated.

About this clone itself: What it binds is not known.

The protocol was immunoSEQ multiplex PCR, while the TCRdb copy is restricted to in-frame clones and leaves out a portion. The table records approximately 110,000 clones, approximately 87% of them present only once. Trimming took off 6 bases at V and 0 bases at J, with 14 bases between the two ends. CDR1 and CDR2 (germline): MNHEY, SVGAGI. The CDR3 is 15 residues long. The sequence derives from an adult who received the AZD1222 COVID-19 vaccine. The sample in question was peripheral blood, obtained 28 days after the second AZD1222 dose. This chain links TRBV6-5 with TRBJ1-1; D possibly corresponds to TRBD1 (5 bases). The CDR3 reads CASSPLTDLNTEAFF. The CDR3 region has the DNA TGTGCCAGCAGCCCACTGACAGACCTGAACACTGAAGCTTTCTTT.